This TCR beta chain comes out of a study of regulatory T cells in long-lasting Graves disease. Study findings and constraints: Having few samples may have compromised the accuracy. Relative to new patients (roughly 1,000), persistent patients exhibited greater sharing of public clonotypes (2,741).

V was clipped by 0 bases and J by 4 bases, with 9 bases between them. The CDR3 runs 14 residues. The germline CDR1 and CDR2 sequences are KGHSH and LQKENI. Arm-PCR of CDR3 regions with iRepertoire HTBI primers generated TCR beta libraries. Per the original data handling: Sequenced samples collectively carried approximately 58 TRBV and 12 to 15 TRBJ segments. TCRdb processed the multiplex PCR reads anew with MiXCR; each CDR3 protein has one entry. The V and J calls were not made by the authors but by TCRdb's processing. This sample yields 400,000 to 500,000 distinct CDR3 sequences, of which less than 25% are seen a single time; roughly 14% belongs to the top ten. Noted time point: persistent/refractory GD, antithyroid drugs over 5 years with positive TRAb. The TCR library was made from RNA that had been extracted from PBMCs in TRIzol. Patients of an endocrinology department in Xi'an, China, were included.

The sample holds a few counts of this clonotype. Its target is unknown. The source material was peripheral blood mononuclear cells (PBMCs), sampled when the disease was refractory, from a patient treated with antithyroid drugs. This receptor was identified in a female donor with Graves disease. The chain recombines TRBV18 with TRBJ1-2; D call uncertain. CDR3 residues: CASSPPGLGYGYTF. The CDR3 bases are TGTGCCAGCTCACCACCAGGCCTAGGCTATGGCTACACCTTC.